This T cell receptor beta chain appears in the sequencing data of a study of spatial heterogeneity in lung cancer. Turning to the study itself: Alpha-chain sequences were consistently detected in smaller numbers than beta-chain sequences.

The time point here: blood at routine non-recurrence follow-up after resection. No cell sorting; template was whole RNA from tumor, lung tissue or PBMC. The germline gives CDR1 SQVTM, CDR2 ANQGSEA. The V end was cut by 4 bases, the J end by 8 bases, with 15 bases between. CDR3 length: 13 residues. At least ten counts were recorded for this clonotype. On each TCR cDNA molecule, a unique molecular identifier was present. MiXCR, applied by TCRdb to the 5' RACE reads, yields one record per CDR3 protein. The profile covers 110,000 or so distinct CDR3 sequences, with roughly 10% appearing a single time and approximately 24% taken by the ten largest.

This TCR was sampled from a female donor with early-stage non-small cell lung cancer. This chain links TRBV29-1 with TRBJ2-4; D not certain. Specimen: PBMCs, collected at follow-up. The CDR3 nucleotides read TGCAGCGTTGCTGGGGTCCTGGCAGACATTCAGTACTTC. This codes for CSVAGVLADIQYF.